This paragraph covers one TCR beta chain sequence. This entry is derived from a study of blood T cells in healthy people across ages. V was clipped by 1 base and J by 0 bases, with 3 bases between them. Germline assignment: CDR1 LNHNV and CDR2 YYDKDF (reference sequence). This CDR3 is 13 amino acids long. Through a sample-barcoded 5' primer and a J-beta primer mix, a second PCR was run for about 7 to 12 cycles. TCRdb independently ran MiXCR on the 5' RACE reads; one entry per CDR3 protein. The sample contains 250,000 to 300,000 distinct CDR3 sequences, around 29% of which appear only once. This chain uses TRBV15 with TRBJ1-2; no reliable D call. The origin of this receptor is a woman aged 70 to 79 in good health. The material sequenced was blood. CDR3 sequence reads: CATSRATNYGYTF. The CDR3 coding sequence is TGTGCCACCAGCAGAGCAACTAACTATGGCTACACCTTC. Full variable domain (missing parts from reference TRBV15 and TRBJ1-2): DAMVIQNPRYQVTQFGKPVTLSCSQTLNHNVMYWYQQKSSQAPKLLFHYYDKDFNNEADTPDNFQSRRPNTSFCFLDIRSPGLGDTAMYLCATSRATNYGYTFGSGTRLTVV.